This TCR beta chain was sequenced during a study of control samples from healthy donors and cancer patients. The CDR3 spans 16 residues. V was clipped by 0 bases and J by 3 bases; unmatched bases: 2. Germline CDR1 and CDR2: MNHEY and SMNVEV (reference sequence). Method: immunoSEQ multiplex PCR; TCRdb's copy keeps in-frame clones and lacks some. The sample shows 120,000 to 150,000 clones, more than 85% of them seen only once. The sequence was collected from a man younger than 45 in good health. Sequencing input: blood. The V and J genes are TRBV27 and TRBJ1-1; 12 bases are shared with TRBD1. DNA of the CDR3: TGTGCCAGCAGTTTATCCGGGACAGGGGGCTACACTGAAGCTTTCTTT. It encodes CASSLSGTGGYTEAFF.